These 25 T cell receptor beta chains originate from one sample sequenced in a study of cytomegalovirus exposure and HLA in healthy donors. The PCR had 60 Vbeta and 13 Jbeta primers. Assay used: immunoSEQ multiplex PCR; TCRdb lists only in-frame clones, some missing. The sample carries some 67,000 clones, around 80% recorded once. Sequencing input: PBMCs. The receptor set was obtained from a man in his forties in good health and CMV-seronegative.

This clone has more than one count but fewer than ten. The chain carries TRBV6-5 and TRBJ1-1; maybe TRBD1 (5 bases). The V and J ends lost 3 bases and 0 bases respectively, with 8 bases between them. Germline V gene data show CDR1 as MNHEY and CDR2 as SVGAGI. The CDR3 extends over 14 amino acids. Here the CDR3 DNA reads TGTGCCAGCAGTTATGGGGCACTGAACACTGAAGCTTTCTTT. It specifies CASSYGALNTEAFF.

Note on this clone: At one boundary the junction diverges from the germline segment, which might be a read error. The chain combines TRBV7-9 with TRBJ2-7, with unresolved D. This CDR3 is 12 amino acids long. Germline CDR1 is SEHNR and CDR2 is FQNEAQ (reference sequence). CDR3 sequence (DNA): TGTTCCAGCAGCCTCAGTTCCTACGAGCAGTACTTC. This encodes CSSSLSSYEQYF.

The chain uses TRBV11-1 and TRBJ2-7; weak D call: TRBD1 (6 bases). This CDR3 is built from 14 residues. V dropped 5 bases and J dropped 3 bases, with 14 bases sitting between them. The germline CDR1 and CDR2 sequences are SGHAT and FQDESV (reference sequence). The CDR3 region is CASSKRVGGYEQYF. The CDR3 bases are TGTGCCAGCAGCAAGAGGGTAGGGGGCTACGAGCAGTACTTC. The full variable domain, in which reference TRBV11-1 and TRBJ2-7 provide the parts outside the CDR3, is EAEVAQSPRYKITEKSQAVAFWCDPISGHATLYWYRQILGQGPELLVQFQDESVVDDSQLPKDRFSAERLKGVDSTLKIQPAELGDSAMYLCASSKRVGGYEQYFGPGTRLTVT.

With regard to this clone: One end of the junction fails to match germline, which may point to a read error. The rearrangement links TRBV11-2 to TRBJ1-6; maybe TRBD1 (5 bases). The V gene's germline CDR1 is SGHAT and CDR2 FQNNGV. The CDR3 has 15 residues. The CDR3 DNA follows: TGTGCCGGCAGCCCAGACAGCTCCTATAATTCACCCCTCCACTTT. This gives the protein CAGSPDSSYNSPLHF.

The chain couples TRBV5-1 to TRBJ1-1; no clear D. Germline assignment: CDR1 SGHRS and CDR2 YFSETQ. Deletions cut 0 bases from V and 1 base from J, with 4 bases between. CDR3 size: 13 residues. The CDR3 reads CASSLEQNTEAFF. The DNA of the CDR3 is TGCGCCAGCAGCTTGGAACAGAACACTGAAGCTTTCTTT.

The V call is TRBV4-2, the J call TRBJ2-1; the match to TRBD1 covers 7 bases. Germline CDR1 is LGHNA and CDR2 is YNFKEQ. The CDR3 contains 15 residues. Trimming removed 8 bases from V and 5 bases from J; junction bases left unmatched: 12. CDR3 in amino acids: CASDEGGGWNNEQFF. The DNA of the CDR3 is TGTGCCAGCGACGAAGGGGGCGGGTGGAACAATGAGCAGTTCTTC.

The chain joins TRBV7-9 to TRBJ2-7, with D perhaps matching TRBD1 (5 bases). Trimming removed 4 bases at V and 3 bases at J, with 13 bases between. This CDR3 is 14 amino acids long. The germline gives CDR1 SEHNR, CDR2 FQNEAQ (reference sequence). This CDR3 is CASSSTETFYEQYF. DNA of the CDR3: TGTGCCAGCAGCTCGACAGAGACCTTCTACGAGCAGTACTTC.

Only a few counts were recorded for this clone. The rearrangement joins TRBV10-3 to TRBJ1-1, with 7 bases that match TRBD1. CDR1 and CDR2 (germline): ENHRY, SYGVKD. This CDR3 spans 14 amino acids. The V gene end was trimmed by 10 bases and the J gene end by 1 base; junction bases not matched to a gene: 9. The CDR3 DNA is TGTGCCACCGGGACAGACCAAGAGAACACTGAAGCTTTCTTT. This sequence encodes CATGTDQENTEAFF.

The chain is built from TRBV6-1 and TRBJ2-5; D ambiguous. TRBJ2-7 matches the DNA end more closely, so the J call is doubtful. CDR3 length: 12 amino acids. Germline V lookup: CDR1 MNHNS, CDR2 SASEGT. This chain's CDR3 is CASSVYSYEQYF. CDR3 nucleotides: TGTGCCAGCAGTGTGTACTCCTACGAGCAGTACTTC.

The chain uses TRBV28 and TRBJ2-1; 8 bases match TRBD2. The CDR3 is 14 residues long. Germline V gives CDR1 MDHEN, CDR2 SYDVKM. The trim removed 7 bases at V and 5 bases at J, leaving 7 bases unmatched. This CDR3 reads CASIGGGSNNEQFF. The CDR3 nucleotides are TGTGCCAGCATCGGGGGGGGTTCTAACAATGAGCAGTTCTTC.

This chain connects TRBV5-1 to TRBJ1-1; 9 nucleotides align to TRBD1. J was trimmed by 0 bases and V by 4 bases; bases with no gene match: 13. Germline V gene data show CDR1 as SGHRS and CDR2 as YFSETQ. This CDR3 contains 18 residues. CDR3 sequence reads: CASSDTGTGTSMNTEAFF. For the CDR3, the DNA is TGCGCCAGCAGCGATACCGGGACAGGGACTTCTATGAACACTGAAGCTTTCTTT.

This chain uses TRBV27 with TRBJ2-5, with 8 bases that match TRBD1. The J call may be in error: the DNA end matches TRBJ2-7 better. The CDR3 spans 15 residues. Germline V gives CDR1 MNHEY, CDR2 SMNVEV (reference sequence). In DNA, the CDR3 is TGTGCCAGCAGTCAAGCCGGGACAGGAGACTACGAGCAGTACTTC. It yields the protein CASSQAGTGDYEQYF.

J is TRBJ2-7 and V is TRBV19; D is possibly TRBD1 (5 bases). Between the trimmed V and J ends, which lost 5 bases and 6 bases, there was a span of 23 bases. Germline V CDR1 and CDR2: LNHDA, SQIVND (reference sequence). The CDR3 totals 16 residues. CDR3 in amino acids: CASSSTGFGYSVEQYF. The CDR3 bases are TGTGCCAGTAGTTCTACAGGATTTGGGTATTCGGTCGAGCAGTACTTC. The whole variable domain, filled in from reference TRBV19 and TRBJ2-7, reads DGGITQSPKYLFRKEGQNVTLSCEQNLNHDAMYWYRQDPGQGLRLIYYSQIVNDFQKGDIAEGYSVSREKKESFPLTVTSAQKNPTAFYLCASSSTGFGYSVEQYFGPGTRLTVT.

This clone showed up just a few times. The junction differs from germline at one of its ends, possibly a read error. This chain connects TRBV9 to TRBJ1-1; TRBD1 aligns across 7 bases. Per germline, CDR1 SGDLS and CDR2 YYNGEE. The CDR3 has 11 residues. The chain's CDR3 is CASRDDREVVF. For the CDR3, the DNA is TGTGCCAGCAGAGATGACAGGGAGGTAGTCTTT.

The rearrangement links TRBV6-6 to TRBJ2-3; TRBD1 is a possible D gene (5 bases). Per the germline V gene, CDR1 is MNHNY and CDR2 is SVGAGI (reference sequence). CDR3 length: 13 residues. V was pared by 2 bases and J by 6 bases, with 9 bases between. The CDR3 loop reads CASSYGAPDTQYF. In nucleotides, the CDR3 is TGTGCCAGCAGTTACGGGGCCCCGGATACGCAGTATTTT.

This clone was recorded only once. The V and J genes are TRBV4-2 and TRBJ2-5; 15 bases match TRBD2. The V gene end was trimmed by 4 bases and the J gene end by 4 bases; junction bases not matched to a gene: 4. Germline values: CDR1 LGHNA, CDR2 YNFKEQ. The CDR3 runs to 16 residues. Written as DNA, the CDR3 is TGTGCCAGCAGCCTCGGACTAGCGGGGGGGAGAGAGACCCAGTACTTC. This translates into CASSLGLAGGRETQYF.

Comments on this clone: One end of the junction does not line up with germline, which may come from a read error. The chain has TRBV15 and TRBJ2-5; tentative D call: TRBD2 (5 bases). From germline, CDR1 is LNHNV and CDR2 YYDKDF (reference sequence). CDR3 length: 13 amino acids. CDR3: CATSRERWETQYF. The DNA for the CDR3 is TGTGCCACCAGTAGAGAGCGGTGGGAGACCCAGTACTTC.

The chain couples TRBV27 to TRBJ2-7; 16 positions agree with TRBD2. The V gene end was trimmed by 7 bases and the J gene end by 5 bases; junction bases not matched to a gene: 5. Germline loops: CDR1 MNHEY, CDR2 SMNVEV (reference sequence). This CDR3 contains 15 residues. In DNA form, the CDR3 reads TGTGCCAGCAAGGGACTAGCGGGGGGGCCGCACGAGCAGTACTTC. As protein: CASKGLAGGPHEQYF.

This clone was counted only a few times. The chain joins TRBV29-1 to TRBJ1-1; the D is unclear. CDR3 size: 11 residues. Between the trimmed V and J ends, which lost 3 bases and 6 bases, there was a span of 8 bases. CDR1 is SQVTM, CDR2 ANQGSEA, per germline. The CDR3 loop reads CSVDFSSEAFF. CDR3 sequence (DNA): TGCAGCGTTGATTTTAGTTCTGAAGCTTTCTTT.

The chain links TRBV7-3 to TRBJ2-1; 9 nucleotides agree with TRBD1. Germline lookup yields CDR1 SGHTA and CDR2 FQGTGA. This CDR3 is 16 amino acids long. Germline trimming cut 1 base from V and 0 bases from J; bases unmatched to any gene: 1. The CDR3 spells CASSLKGQGSYNEQFF. In DNA form, the CDR3 reads TGTGCCAGCAGCTTAAAGGGACAGGGCTCCTACAATGAGCAGTTCTTC.

The CDR3 protein is CASSLGRNTEAFF. The CDR3 DNA is TGTGCCAGCAGCCTCGGGAGGAACACTGAAGCTTTCTTT. This rearrangement joins TRBV6-1 to TRBJ1-1; D gene ambiguous. Germline V CDR1 and CDR2: MNHNS, SASEGT. This CDR3 is built from 13 residues. V lost 6 bases, J lost 1 base, and 9 bases lay in between.

This clone was counted between two and nine times. The chain recombines TRBV2 with TRBJ1-1, with D uncertain. Trimming removed 4 bases at V and 5 bases at J, with 14 bases between. This CDR3 spans 14 amino acids. CDR1 SNHLY and CDR2 FYNNEI come from the germline V gene. The chain's CDR3 is CASSGSGILTEAFF. The CDR3 DNA is TGTGCCAGCAGTGGCTCCGGGATTCTGACTGAAGCTTTCTTT.

This chain joins TRBV29-1 and TRBJ2-7, with D possibly being TRBD2 (7 bases). Trimming pared 4 bases from V and 2 bases from J, leaving 12 bases between. The CDR3 has 13 residues. Germline CDR1 is SQVTM and CDR2 is ANQGSEA. The CDR3 sequence: CSVGGGGPYEQYF. CDR3 DNA sequence: TGCAGCGTTGGTGGCGGGGGCCCCTACGAGCAGTACTTC.

This rearrangement joins TRBV29-1 to TRBJ2-3, with D perhaps TRBD1 (6 bases). The CDR3 runs to 12 residues. Germline lookup yields CDR1 SQVTM and CDR2 ANQGSEA. V dropped 2 bases and J dropped 7 bases, with 10 bases sitting between them. The CDR3 region has the DNA TGCAGCGTTGAAAACACAGGGAATACGCAGTATTTT. Translated: CSVENTGNTQYF.

The chain combines TRBV5-1 with TRBJ2-1, with 8 nucleotides matching TRBD2. The CDR3 loop spans 15 amino acids. After removal of 0 bases from V and 7 bases from J, the junction contained 6 bases not matched to a gene. From germline, CDR1 is SGHRS and CDR2 YFSETQ. CDR3 coding DNA: TGCGCCAGCAGCTTGGTTAGTAGCGGGGAAAATGAGCAGTTCTTC. It encodes CASSLVSSGENEQFF.